This entry describes one TCR beta chain. The antigen is not known. Germline V gives CDR1 MNHEY, CDR2 SVGAGI. CDR3 length: 18 amino acids. This entry is derived from a study of T cells expressing NK-cell markers. TCRdb re-called the 5' RACE reads, yielding one record per CDR3 amino acid sequence without DNA. The sample table sets out about 540,000 distinct CDR3 sequences. Notes on the study in general: Similarly, these clonotypes led the CD3+CD56-NKG2C+ fraction as well in a handful of donors. Roughly six of the donors carried dominant NKG2C+ clonotypes that took up about 1.0-7.5% of their CD8+ T cells.

Sequenced sample: blood T cells: a sorted CD56 or NKG2C T cell subset, CD4+ or CD8+ T cells, or bulk PBMC T cells (not recorded which). This sequence joins TRBV6-5 and TRBJ1-6; TCRdb reports TRBD1, a call that lacks DNA to check it against. This TCR derives from a man younger than 35 in good health. The chain's CDR3 is CASSYTHGQLAYNSPLHF.